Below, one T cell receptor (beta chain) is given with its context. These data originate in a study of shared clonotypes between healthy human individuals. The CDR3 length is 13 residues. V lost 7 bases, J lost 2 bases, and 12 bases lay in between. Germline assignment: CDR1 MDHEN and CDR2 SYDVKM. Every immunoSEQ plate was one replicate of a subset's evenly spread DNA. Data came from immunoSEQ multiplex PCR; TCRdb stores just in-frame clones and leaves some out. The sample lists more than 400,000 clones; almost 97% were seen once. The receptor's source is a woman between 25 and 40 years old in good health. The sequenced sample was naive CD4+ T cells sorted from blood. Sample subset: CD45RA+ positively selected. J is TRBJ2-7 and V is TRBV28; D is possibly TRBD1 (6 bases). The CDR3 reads CASTQGNPYEQYF. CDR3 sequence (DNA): TGTGCCAGCACCCAGGGGAACCCCTACGAGCAGTACTTC.